A few counts support the clone carrying this TCR beta chain. The antigen is unknown. This CDR3 has 12 residues. Per germline, CDR1 SQVTM and CDR2 ANQGSEA. V was cut by 4 bases and J by 1 base, with 7 bases left in between. This sample is part of a study of human T cells and chemical hapten exposure. Study outcomes and limitations: Given that the donors had alopecia, their immune response may differ from that seen in healthy people.

TCRdb ran MiXCR on the RACE reads and lists one entry per CDR3 protein. The sample gives about 42,000 distinct CDR3 sequences, around a tenth of which show up once; 13% to 15% is in the top ten. The time point: patch test 2, 6 weeks after DPC sensitization. Noted treatment: therapeutic diphenylcyclopropenone sensitization with weekly scalp DPC. The study extracted total RNA from unfractionated whole blood. This receptor was identified in a woman between 25 and 40 years old with alopecia areata. Some clones in this sample may be carry-over from other donors' samples. The genes are TRBV29-1 and TRBJ2-5; a possible D gene is TRBD2 (5 bases). The sample consisted of whole blood, taken in connection with sensitization to the hapten diphenylcyclopropenone (DPC). The CDR3 region has the DNA TGCAGCGTTGGCAGCGGCCAAGAGACCCAGTACTTC. Amino acid sequence: CSVGSGQETQYF.